This T cell receptor (beta chain) was identified in a study of shared clonotypes between healthy human individuals. With respect to this clone: The antigen remains undetermined.

CD45RA+ naive and CD45RA-negative memory subsets were separated from CD4+ cells. Findings of the study overall: Despite large depth, rarefaction showed incomplete sorted-subset sequencing.

This table comes from immunoSEQ multiplex PCR, and its TCRdb copy is limited to in-frame clones, with some not included. The top ten clones hold 0.4% to 0.45% of a sample with 1.5 million to 1.9 million clones, roughly 98% of them seen once. The germline V gene encodes CDR1 LGHNA and CDR2 YSLEER. Trimming cost V 0 bases and J 5 bases; bases outside gene matches: 13. The CDR3 spans 18 residues. The chain links TRBV4-3 to TRBJ2-5; 9 nucleotides match TRBD1. The sequence was obtained from a man aged 25-45 years in good health. Sequencing was done on a sample of naive CD4+ T cells sorted from blood. Subset: CD45RA+ positively selected. The CDR3 here is CASSQEGTGSGLSETQYF. The CDR3 nucleotides are TGCGCCAGCAGCCAAGAGGGGACAGGGTCGGGTCTTTCGGAGACCCAGTACTTC.